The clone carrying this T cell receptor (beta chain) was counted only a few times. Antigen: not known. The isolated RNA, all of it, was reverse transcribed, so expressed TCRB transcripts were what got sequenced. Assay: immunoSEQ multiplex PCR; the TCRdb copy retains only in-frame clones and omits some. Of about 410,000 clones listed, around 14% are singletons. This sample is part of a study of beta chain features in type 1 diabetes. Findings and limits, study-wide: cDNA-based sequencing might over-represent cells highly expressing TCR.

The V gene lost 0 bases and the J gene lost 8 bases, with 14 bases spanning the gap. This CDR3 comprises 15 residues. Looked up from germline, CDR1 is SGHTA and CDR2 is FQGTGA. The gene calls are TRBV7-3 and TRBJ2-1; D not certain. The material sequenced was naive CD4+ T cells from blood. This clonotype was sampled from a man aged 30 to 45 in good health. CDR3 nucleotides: TGTGCCAGCAGCTTAACGGGCTTGGCGGCCCATGAGCAGTTCTTC. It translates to CASSLTGLAAHEQFF.